Presented here are 9 T cell receptor beta chains from one specimen sequenced in a study of T cells in Graves' hyperthyroidism and ophthalmopathy. TCR beta CDR3 regions were amplified from RNA. HTBI primers were the set used in a first-round RT-PCR of the TCR CDR3. TCRdb re-analysed the multiplex PCR reads in MiXCR, keeping a single row per CDR3 protein. The table records roughly 500,000 distinct CDR3 sequences, more than 45% of them present only once. Sequences were obtained from peripheral blood or thyroid tissue (not recorded which). The receptors derive from an adult woman with Graves' disease, either hyperthyroidism or ophthalmopathy (not recorded which).

V and J are TRBV10-3 and TRBJ2-7; possibly TRBD2 for D (6 bases). CDR1 and CDR2 (germline): ENHRY, SYGVKD. This CDR3 is built from 17 residues. Trimming left V 4 bases short and J 3 bases short, with 22 bases between. The CDR3 DNA is TGTGCCATCAGTGGGGGGGTTGGAGGACCGAGGGACTACGAGCAGTACTTC. Protein product: CAISGGVGGPRDYEQYF.

The chain combines TRBV20-1 with TRBJ1-1; no definite D call. The CDR3 spans 9 residues. Looked up from germline, CDR1 is DFQATT and CDR2 is SNEGSKA (reference sequence). The CDR3, as DNA: TGCAGCCGAGGGATTGAAGCTTTCTTT. Protein: CSRGIEAFF.

This clonotype was detected many times. The CDR3 sequence: CASSLAIPTVLRNTIYF. CDR3 in DNA: TGTGCCAGCAGCTTAGCTATTCCGACAGTTTTGAGAAACACCATATATTTT. The rearrangement links TRBV7-9 to TRBJ1-3, with TRBD1 as a possible D gene (5 bases). CDR1 SEHNR and CDR2 FQNEAQ come from the germline V gene (reference sequence). Trimming left V 0 bases short and J 5 bases short, with 17 bases between. This CDR3 contains 17 residues.

This clonotype was found many times. The V call is TRBV7-9, the J call TRBJ2-7, with D possibly being TRBD1 (6 bases). Trimming cost V 5 bases and J 4 bases, with 15 bases left between them. Germline V gene lookup returns CDR1 SEHNR and CDR2 FQNEAQ (reference sequence). There are 14 residues in the CDR3. Here the CDR3 reads CASSRWGTTYEQYF. The CDR3 nucleotides read TGTGCCAGCAGCAGATGGGGGACAACATACGAGCAGTACTTC.

This clonotype was seen more than once but under ten times. This rearrangement joins TRBV25-1 to TRBJ1-2; a weak D match, TRBD1 (5 bases). Germline V lookup: CDR1 MGHDK, CDR2 SYGVNS. The CDR3 runs 15 residues. V lost 4 bases to trimming and J lost 6 bases, with 18 bases between them. The CDR3 reads CASSAGQPSGDGYTF. The DNA of the CDR3 is TGTGCCAGCAGTGCTGGGCAGCCCTCGGGGGATGGCTACACCTTC.

J is TRBJ2-7 and V is TRBV6-1; possibly TRBD1 or TRBD2 for D (5 bases each). Trimming cost V 7 bases and J 6 bases, with 22 bases left between them. CDR3 length: 15 amino acids. The V gene's germline CDR1 is MNHNS and CDR2 SASEGT. The CDR3 DNA sequence: TGTGCCAGCACTACAGCCGAGGGGTCGGAGACCGAGCAGTACTTC. It yields the protein CASTTAEGSETEQYF.

This chain connects TRBV9 to TRBJ1-2; perhaps TRBD1 as D (6 bases). CDR3 length equals 16 residues. CDR1 is SGDLS, CDR2 YYNGEE, per germline. V lost 0 bases and J lost 0, with 12 bases in between. The CDR3 loop reads CASSVGQDITNYGYTF. DNA for the CDR3: TGTGCCAGCAGCGTAGGACAGGACATCACTAACTATGGCTACACCTTC.

The rearrangement links TRBV7-9 to TRBJ1-1; 9 nucleotides agree with TRBD1. The CDR3 has 14 amino acids. Germline V gives CDR1 SEHNR, CDR2 FQNEAQ (reference sequence). V shed 3 bases and J 4 bases; nucleotides not matched to a gene: 3. The DNA for the CDR3 is TGTGCCAGCAGCTTGACAGGGGGGGTCACTGAAGCTTTCTTT. Protein: CASSLTGGVTEAFF.

V gene TRBV28 combines with J gene TRBJ2-5, with TRBD2 as a possible D gene (7 bases). With 2 bases removed from V and 5 bases from J, the gap between germline ends came to 18 bases. Germline V gene data show CDR1 as MDHEN and CDR2 as SYDVKM. The CDR3 length is 16 residues. The CDR3 nucleotides are TGTGCCAGCAGTTTAGCCCCAACAGCGGGACATGAGACCCAGTACTTC. Amino acid sequence: CASSLAPTAGHETQYF.